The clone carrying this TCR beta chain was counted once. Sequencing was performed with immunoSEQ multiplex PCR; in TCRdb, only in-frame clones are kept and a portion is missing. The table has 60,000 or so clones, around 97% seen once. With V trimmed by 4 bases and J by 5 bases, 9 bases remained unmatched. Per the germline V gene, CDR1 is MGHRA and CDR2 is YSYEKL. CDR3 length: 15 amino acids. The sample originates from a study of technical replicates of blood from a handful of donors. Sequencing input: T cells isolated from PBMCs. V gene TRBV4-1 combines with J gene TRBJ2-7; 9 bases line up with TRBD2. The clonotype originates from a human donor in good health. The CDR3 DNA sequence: TGCGCCAGCAGCCCCAATAGCGGGAGTGAGGACGAGCAGTACTTC. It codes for CASSPNSGSEDEQYF.